The rows below give T cell receptor beta chains drawn from one sample of a study of OX40 agonist ivuxolimab in advanced cancers. Clones were sequenced by immunoSEQ multiplex PCR, and TCRdb holds only the in-frame ones, with some missing. The table includes tens of thousands of clones, 91% detected once. Specimen: CD4+ or CD8+ T cells sorted from blood, collected in a trial of the OX40 agonist ivuxolimab. Receptors originate from an adult with an advanced solid tumor such as melanoma, head and neck, liver or kidney cancer. The CDR3 runs from the conserved cysteine through the conserved F or W. A D gene is named only where the DNA matches it firmly. Size is omitted from some rows. Given values are once, few, many or a class for expanded clones.

abundance: -; v_gene: TRBV4-1; j_gene: TRBJ2-1; d_gene: TRBD2; CDR3nt: TGCGCCAGCAGCCAAGATTGGACTAGATATTACAATGAGCAGTTCTTC; CDR3aa: CASSQDWTRYYNEQFF
abundance: -; v_gene: TRBV19; j_gene: TRBJ2-7; d_gene: -; CDR3nt: TGTGCCAGTAGGGGGACACTCTACGAGCAGTACTTC; CDR3aa: CASRGTLYEQYF
abundance: -; v_gene: TRBV7-3; j_gene: TRBJ2-6; d_gene: TRBD1; CDR3nt: TGTGCCAGCAGCTTAAAGACAGGGGGCGCTGGGGCCAACGTCCTGACTTTC; CDR3aa: CASSLKTGGAGANVLTF
abundance: -; v_gene: TRBV10-3; j_gene: TRBJ2-3; d_gene: -; CDR3nt: TGTGCCATCAGTGCAGGGGTCCCAGGATATACGCAGTATTTT; CDR3aa: CAISAGVPGYTQYF
abundance: -; v_gene: TRBV7-9; j_gene: TRBJ1-2; d_gene: TRBD1; CDR3nt: TGTGCCAGCAGCTCCGGACAGGGGGCCAGCTATGGCTACACCTTC; CDR3aa: CASSSGQGASYGYTF
abundance: -; v_gene: TRBV27; j_gene: TRBJ2-3; d_gene: TRBD2; CDR3nt: TGTGCCAGCAGTTTATTCGGGAGGAGCACAGATACGCAGTATTTT; CDR3aa: CASSLFGRSTDTQYF
abundance: -; v_gene: TRBV1; j_gene: TRBJ2-7; d_gene: -; CDR3nt: TGCACCAGCAAATGGCCCCGGGACACTTACGAGCAGTACTTC; CDR3aa: CTSKWPRDTYEQYF
abundance: -; v_gene: TRBV23-1; j_gene: TRBJ2-7; d_gene: -; CDR3nt: TGCGCCAACCCTCCCCACGAGCAGTACTTC; CDR3aa: CANPPHEQYF
abundance: -; v_gene: TRBV18; j_gene: TRBJ2-7; d_gene: TRBD1; CDR3nt: TGTGCCAGCTCACCACCTAGTCGGACAGGGTTTAACGAGCAGTACTTC; CDR3aa: CASSPPSRTGFNEQYF
abundance: -; v_gene: TRBV7-9; j_gene: TRBJ2-3; d_gene: -; CDR3nt: TGTGCCAGCAGCTTAGGGATCCAGCGGCTCACAGATACGCAGTATTTT; CDR3aa: CASSLGIQRLTDTQYF
abundance: -; v_gene: TRBV11-2; j_gene: TRBJ2-1; d_gene: -; CDR3nt: TGTGCCAGCAGCTTAGTGGGACCTTCAGTCGATGAGCAGTTCTTC; CDR3aa: CASSLVGPSVDEQFF
abundance: -; v_gene: TRBV4-3; j_gene: TRBJ2-7; d_gene: TRBD1; CDR3nt: TGCGCCAGCAGCTCAACGAGACAGGGGAACTACGAGCAGTACTTC; CDR3aa: CASSSTRQGNYEQYF
abundance: -; v_gene: TRBV10-3; j_gene: TRBJ2-2; d_gene: -; CDR3nt: TGTGCCATCAGTGTTTCTAGCGCGTACACCGGGGAGCTGTTTTTT; CDR3aa: CAISVSSAYTGELFF
abundance: -; v_gene: TRBV4-2; j_gene: TRBJ2-1; d_gene: -; CDR3nt: TGTGCCAGCAGCCAAGATCCAACAGCGAACTCCTACAATGAGCAGTTCTTC; CDR3aa: CASSQDPTANSYNEQFF
abundance: -; v_gene: TRBV4-2; j_gene: TRBJ2-1; d_gene: -; CDR3nt: TGTGCCAGCAGCCAGGGATCCTACAATGAGCAGTTCTTC; CDR3aa: CASSQGSYNEQFF
abundance: -; v_gene: TRBV10-3; j_gene: TRBJ2-7; d_gene: -; CDR3nt: TGTGCCATCTCGGCAACAGGGTTCGAGCAGTACTTC; CDR3aa: CAISATGFEQYF
abundance: -; v_gene: TRBV10-1; j_gene: TRBJ2-5; d_gene: -; CDR3nt: TGCGCCAGCAGTGAGTCGATAGGGACTCGAAAGACCCAGTACTTC; CDR3aa: CASSESIGTRKTQYF
abundance: -; v_gene: TRBV21-1; j_gene: TRBJ1-2; d_gene: -; CDR3nt: TGTGCCAGCAGCAAAAAGACGCGACAGATATCATGGTATGGCTACACCTTC; CDR3aa: CASSKKTRQISWYGYTF
abundance: -; v_gene: TRBV4-3; j_gene: TRBJ2-7; d_gene: TRBD2; CDR3nt: TGCGCCAGCACCCCACCGAGCGGGGCTTACCAAGAAGAGGACTACGAGCAGTACTTC; CDR3aa: CASTPPSGAYQEEDYEQYF
abundance: -; v_gene: TRBV7-9; j_gene: TRBJ2-7; d_gene: -; CDR3nt: TGTGCCAGCAGCTTAGCGTTCGCCTACGAGCAGTACTTC; CDR3aa: CASSLAFAYEQYF
abundance: once; v_gene: TRBV9; j_gene: TRBJ2-7; d_gene: -; CDR3nt: TGTGCCAGCAGCGTATCGCCGGGTCCCGGATACGAGCAGTACTTC; CDR3aa: CASSVSPGPGYEQYF
abundance: -; v_gene: TRBV9; j_gene: TRBJ2-2; d_gene: -; CDR3nt: TGTGCCAGCAGCCCTCTCGACAGCGGGGAGCTGTTTTTT; CDR3aa: CASSPLDSGELFF
abundance: once; v_gene: TRBV15; j_gene: TRBJ2-7; d_gene: -; CDR3nt: TGTGCCACCAGCAGTCCTTTGGACGGGGGCCGGGACGAGCAGTACTTC; CDR3aa: CATSSPLDGGRDEQYF